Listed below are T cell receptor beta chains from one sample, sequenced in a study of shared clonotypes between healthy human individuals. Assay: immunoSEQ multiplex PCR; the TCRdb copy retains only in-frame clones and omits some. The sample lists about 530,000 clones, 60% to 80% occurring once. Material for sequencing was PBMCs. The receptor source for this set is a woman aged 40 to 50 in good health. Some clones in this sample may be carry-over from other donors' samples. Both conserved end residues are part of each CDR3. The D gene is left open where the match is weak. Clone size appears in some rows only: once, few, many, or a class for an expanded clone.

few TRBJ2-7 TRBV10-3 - TGTGCCATCAGTTCGCCGGACAGCTACGAGCAGTACTTC CAISSPDSYEQYF
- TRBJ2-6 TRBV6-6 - TGTGCCGCGGGGTTTCCTGGGGCCAACGTCCTGACTTTC CAAGFPGANVLTF
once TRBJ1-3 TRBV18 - TGTGCCAGCTCACCACTTTACCGGAACTCTGGAAACACCATATATTTT CASSPLYRNSGNTIYF
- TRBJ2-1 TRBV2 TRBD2 TGTGCCAGCAGGGAGGGACTATACAATGAGCAGTTCTTC CASREGLYNEQFF
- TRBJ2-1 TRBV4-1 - TGCGCCAGCAGCCAAGATCCCACGACTATCGTAAATGAGCAGTTCTTC CASSQDPTTIVNEQFF
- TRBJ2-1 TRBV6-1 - TGTGCCAGCACCCTAAACAATCCCTCCTACAATGAGCAGTTCTTC CASTLNNPSYNEQFF
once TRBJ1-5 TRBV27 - TGTGCCAGCAGTCGGTATAGCAATCAGCCCCAGCATTTT CASSRYSNQPQHF
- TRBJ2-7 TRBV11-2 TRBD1 TGTGCCAGCAGCTCAATACAGGGGGTGGGACACGAGCAGTACTTC CASSSIQGVGHEQYF
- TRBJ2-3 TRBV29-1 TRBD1 TGCAGCGTTGAAATGCCGGGACAGGGCACAGATACGCAGTATTTT CSVEMPGQGTDTQYF
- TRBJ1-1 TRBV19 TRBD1 TGTGCCAGTAGTTATTTAATCGGACAGGGGGACACTGAAGCTTTCTTT CASSYLIGQGDTEAFF
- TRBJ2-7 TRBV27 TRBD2 TGTGCCAGCAGTATTACCGGGACTAGTCTCCACGAGCAGTACTTC CASSITGTSLHEQYF
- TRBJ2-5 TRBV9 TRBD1 TGTGCCAGCAGCCTGACAGGGAAGACCCAGTACTTC CASSLTGKTQYF
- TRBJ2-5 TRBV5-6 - TGTGCCAGCAGCCAGACTGGCGGCCAAGAGACCCAGTACTTC CASSQTGGQETQYF
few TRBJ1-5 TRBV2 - TGTGCCAGCAGTGACTCATTAGGCCCTCAGCAGCCCCAGCATTTT CASSDSLGPQQPQHF
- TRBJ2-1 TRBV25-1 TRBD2 TGTGCCAGCAGTAAACTAGCGGGCCTAAGCTCCTACAATGAGCAGTTCTTC CASSKLAGLSSYNEQFF
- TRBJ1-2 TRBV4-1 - TGCGCCAGCAGCCCCCAAGGATTCGAGTGGGGCTACACCTTC CASSPQGFEWGYTF
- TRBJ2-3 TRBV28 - TGTGCCAGCGAAGACAAGCGGAGAGGTTGGAGGACAGATACGCAGTATTTT CASEDKRRGWRTDTQYF
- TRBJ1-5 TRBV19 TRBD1 TGTGCCAGTAGTTTTGGACAGGGGACTTGGGAGCCCCAGCATTTT CASSFGQGTWEPQHF
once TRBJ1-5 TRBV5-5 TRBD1 TGTGCCAGCAGCAGAACAGGGGTAGAGCCCCAGCATTTT CASSRTGVEPQHF
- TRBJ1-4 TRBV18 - TGTGCCAGCTCCCAGGGCCGGTTTGCAACTAATGAAAAACTGTTTTTT CASSQGRFATNEKLFF
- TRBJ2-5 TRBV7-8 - TGTGCCAGCAGCTTTATCCGGGGCGCCCCGAACTTC CASSFIRGAPNF
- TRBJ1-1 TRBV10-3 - TGTGCCATCAGTGAAGGGACACGATTTGAAGCTTTCTTT CAISEGTRFEAFF
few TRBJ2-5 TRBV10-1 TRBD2 TGCGCCAGCAGTGAGTTTCTAGCGGGAGGCCAAGAGACCCAGTACTTC CASSEFLAGGQETQYF
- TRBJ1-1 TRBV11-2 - TGTGCCAGCAGCCGAAAGGGGGTTCGAACTGAAGCTTTCTTT CASSRKGVRTEAFF
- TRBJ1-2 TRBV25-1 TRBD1 TGTGCCAGCAGTGCAGGGGGCGGCTACACCTTC CASSAGGGYTF
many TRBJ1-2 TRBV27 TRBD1 TGTGCCAGCAGTCCGAGACAGGGGGGGAACTATGGCTACACCTTC CASSPRQGGNYGYTF
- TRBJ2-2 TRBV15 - TGTGCCACCAGCTGGGGAGACACCGGGGAGCTGTTTTTT CATSWGDTGELFF
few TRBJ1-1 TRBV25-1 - TGTGCCAGCAGTGAATCGAGGGAAGGCAACACTGAAGCTTTCTTT CASSESREGNTEAFF
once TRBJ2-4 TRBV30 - TGTGCCTGGAGCCCAGGAGTACCCGGGGACATTCAGTACTTC CAWSPGVPGDIQYF
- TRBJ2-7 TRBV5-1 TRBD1 TGCGCCAGCAGCTTGGGATTGGGGGTTGGACAGGGAACGGACGAGCAGTACTTC CASSLGLGVGQGTDEQYF
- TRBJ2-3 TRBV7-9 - TGTGCCAGCAGCCTGGACAGATACACAGATACGCAGTATTTT CASSLDRYTDTQYF
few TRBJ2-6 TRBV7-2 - TGTGCCAGCAGCCTAGGGGGGACAGGGGCCAACGTCCTGACTTTC CASSLGGTGANVLTF
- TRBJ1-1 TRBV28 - TGTGCCAGCGTCAGTAGGGTCGGGCGGGCTGAAGCTTTCTTT CASVSRVGRAEAFF
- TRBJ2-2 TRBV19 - TGTGCCAGTAGTATGTGGAACACCGGGGAGCTGTTTTTT CASSMWNTGELFF
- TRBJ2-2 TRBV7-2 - TGTGCCAGCAGCTTTGTGGAGACCGGGGAGCTGTTTTTT CASSFVETGELFF
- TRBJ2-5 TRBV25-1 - TGTGCCAGCAGTGAATATGGGGGTAAGGGAGAGACCCAGTACTTC CASSEYGGKGETQYF
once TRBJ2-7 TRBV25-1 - TGTGCCAGCAGTCCACCCGACACCTACGAGCAGTACTTC CASSPPDTYEQYF
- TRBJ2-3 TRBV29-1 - TGCAGCGTTGAGTGGGGGAGCGCAGATACGCAGTATTTT CSVEWGSADTQYF
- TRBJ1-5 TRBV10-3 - TGTGCCATCAGTGAGTCGCCAAGGGGCAATCAGCCCCAGCATTTT CAISESPRGNQPQHF
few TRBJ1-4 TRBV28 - TGTGCCAGCAGTCCGGGTAATGAAAAACTGTTTTTT CASSPGNEKLFF
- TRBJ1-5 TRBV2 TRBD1 TGTGCCAGCCGAGACGGACAGGTTAGCAATCAGCCCCAGCATTTT CASRDGQVSNQPQHF
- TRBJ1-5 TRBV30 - TGTGCCTGGAGGGGGGGTGATCAGCCCCAGCATTTT CAWRGGDQPQHF
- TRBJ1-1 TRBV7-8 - TGTGCCAGCAGCTTAGGTAGGGCGTCCAACACTGAAGCTTTCTTT CASSLGRASNTEAFF
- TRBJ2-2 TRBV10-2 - TGCGCCAGCAGTGTGAACCCTCGGTCCGGGGAGCTGTTTTTT CASSVNPRSGELFF
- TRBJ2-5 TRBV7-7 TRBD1 TGTGCTAGCAGCTTGCAGGGACAGGGGGGTCTCGAGACCCAGTACTTC CASSLQGQGGLETQYF
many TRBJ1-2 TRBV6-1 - TGTGCCAGCCGCCTCGACTATGGCTACACCTTC CASRLDYGYTF
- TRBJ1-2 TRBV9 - TGTGCCAGCAGCGTATCGGGGGCTCACTATGGCTACACCTTC CASSVSGAHYGYTF
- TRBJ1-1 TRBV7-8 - TGTGCCAGCAGCTTAGAAAGTAGACAGGAAGCTTTCTTT CASSLESRQEAFF
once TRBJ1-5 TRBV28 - TGTGCCAGCAGTGTGGGAGGAGGAAATAGCAATCAGCCCCAGCATTTT CASSVGGGNSNQPQHF
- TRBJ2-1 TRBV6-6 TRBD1 TGTGCCAGCAGTTACGGGACAGGGTATACGAATGAGCAGTTCTTC CASSYGTGYTNEQFF
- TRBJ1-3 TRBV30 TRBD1 TGTGCCTGGAGTGGTCAGGGGGTATCTGGAAACACCATATATTTT CAWSGQGVSGNTIYF
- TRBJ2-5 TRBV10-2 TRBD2 TGCGCCAGCAGTGCCCTAGCGGGGGGAGAGACCCAGTACTTC CASSALAGGETQYF
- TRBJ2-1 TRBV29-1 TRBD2 TGCAGCGTTGAAGTTAGCGCTAGCGGGAGAGGGGGGTTCTTC CSVEVSASGRGGFF
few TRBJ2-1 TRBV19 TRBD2 TGTGCCAGTAGGACTAGCGGGAGCTTCAGCTCCTACAATGAGCAGTTCTTC CASRTSGSFSSYNEQFF
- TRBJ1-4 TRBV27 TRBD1 TGTGCCAGCAGTTTGGGACAGGCCGTCGAAAAACTGTTTTTT CASSLGQAVEKLFF
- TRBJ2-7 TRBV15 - TGTGCCACCAGCCTTGACACCCTATCCTACGAGCAGTACTTC CATSLDTLSYEQYF
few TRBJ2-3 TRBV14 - TGTGCCAGCAGCCGCGGTTTCGGGGTGGGCACAGATACGCAGTATTTT CASSRGFGVGTDTQYF
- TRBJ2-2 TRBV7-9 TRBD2 TGTGCCAGCAGCCCGACTAGCGGGAGGGGCCCCGGGGAGCTGTTTTTT CASSPTSGRGPGELFF
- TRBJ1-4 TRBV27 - TGTGCCAGCAGTTTATTCGGCCTACCGGGCCAAAGGGATGAAAAACTGTTTTTT CASSLFGLPGQRDEKLFF
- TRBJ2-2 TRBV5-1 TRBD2 TGCGCCAGCAGCCCCCGGGGGAGGGAGGACACCGGGGAGCTGTTTTTT CASSPRGREDTGELFF